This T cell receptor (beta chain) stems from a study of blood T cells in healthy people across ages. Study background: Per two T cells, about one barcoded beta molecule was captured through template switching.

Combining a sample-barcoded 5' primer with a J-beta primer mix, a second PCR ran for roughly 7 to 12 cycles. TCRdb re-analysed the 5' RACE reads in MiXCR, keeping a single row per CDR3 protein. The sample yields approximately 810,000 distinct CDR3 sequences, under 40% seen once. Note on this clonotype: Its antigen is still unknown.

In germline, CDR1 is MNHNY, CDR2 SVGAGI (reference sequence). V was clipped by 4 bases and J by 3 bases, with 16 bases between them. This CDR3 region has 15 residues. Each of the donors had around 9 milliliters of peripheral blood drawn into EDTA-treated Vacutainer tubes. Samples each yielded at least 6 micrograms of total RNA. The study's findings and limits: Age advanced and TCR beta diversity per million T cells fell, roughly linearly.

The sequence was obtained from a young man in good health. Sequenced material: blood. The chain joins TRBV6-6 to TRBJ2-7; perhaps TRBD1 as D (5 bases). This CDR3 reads CASSSRTSPIYEQYF. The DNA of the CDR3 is TGTGCCAGCAGTTCCCGGACATCCCCCATCTACGAGCAGTACTTC.